What follows describes a single T cell receptor (beta chain). The clone's antigen remains unknown. No base-level quality is on record; no much larger clone is a single base apart. The data were obtained in a study of T cell repertoires in cytomegalovirus infection (dated by TCRdb to about 2019). For context, the study as a whole: Because public TCR beta signatures pointed to carriage of CMV infection together with the matching HLA type, the HLA type of each donor mattered for the analysis. Overall results and qualifications from the work: Cumulative frequency of public TCR beta family members discriminated carriers of CMV infection plus the relevant HLA type in this cohort and an independent 352-donor cohort. The ex vivo response was dominated by HLA-C-restricted CMV-specific TCR beta clonotypes, which also provided the single most frequent clonotype in two of eight donors.

CDR1 and CDR2, looked up from the germline V gene (reference sequence), are MNHEY and SMNVEV. Trimming at the junction amounts to 8 bases on V and 2 bases on J, and the germline ends lie 10 bases apart. Counted from cysteine to phenylalanine, this CDR3 has 13 amino acids. Of the read, only the CDR3 DNA is kept; its 39 bases are in frame from base 1. The sequencing machine was an Illumina HiSeq 1500. The raw public reads went through TCRdb reprocessing: fastp at Q25, MiXCR clone calling, in-frame beta chains kept. Every distinct CDR3 protein forms one entry, paired with its most common genes and DNA. This sample lists hundreds of thousands of distinct CDR3 sequences; less than 25% were detected once. The ten largest clonotypes hold approximately 8% of the sample.

Sequenced material: CD8+ T cells from PBMCs. The chain was built from TRBV27 and TRBJ2-1, with the D gene not confidently named. This TCR derives from a human donor in good health (CMV status not recorded). Some clones in this sample may be carry-over from other donors' samples. The encoded CDR3 is CASGRDTYNEQFF. The nucleotides are TGTGCCAGCGGCCGAGACACCTACAATGAGCAGTTCTTC.